What follows are 7 T cell receptor beta chains derived from one specimen sequenced in a study of post-analysis software for immune sequencing data. Study-level points and caveats: Included in a set of roughly five TRBV segments more frequent in patients than controls were TRBV5-6, TRBV5-1 and TRBV20-1.

Unique molecular identifiers featured in each of the TCR beta cDNA libraries. TCRdb reprocessed the PCR reads with MiXCR, giving one entry per CDR3 protein. The sample shows 700,000 to 900,000 distinct CDR3 sequences, 35% to 55% of them seen only once. Antigens for these TCRs are unknown. The sample was blood. Receptor source: a girl between 5 and 17 years old with multiple sclerosis.

The table lists this clonotype with a few counts. This sequence joins TRBV24-1 and TRBJ2-3; TRBD2 agrees at 8 bases. This CDR3 spans 12 amino acids. V lost 1 base to trimming and J lost 11 bases; unmatched junction nucleotides: 1. Germline V CDR1 and CDR2: KGHDR, SFDVKD. The CDR3 region has the DNA TGTGCCACCAGTGATTTCAGCGGGGGGCAGTATTTT. Amino acid sequence: CATSDFSGGQYF.

This clonotype turned up a few times. V and J are TRBV15 and TRBJ2-3, with 7 bases aligning to TRBD2. This CDR3 region has 17 residues. The V segment lost 2 bases and the J segment 1 base; nucleotides outside the gene matches: 9. Per the germline V gene, CDR1 is LNHNV and CDR2 is YYDKDF (reference sequence). CDR3 nucleotides: TGTGCCACCAGCAGACGACCGAGCGGGACCGGCACAGATACGCAGTATTTT. This sequence encodes CATSRRPSGTGTDTQYF. The entire variable domain, with the rest obtained from reference TRBV15 and TRBJ2-3, is as follows: DAMVIQNPRYQVTQFGKPVTLSCSQTLNHNVMYWYQQKSSQAPKLLFHYYDKDFNNEADTPDNFQSRRPNTSFCFLDIRSPGLGDTAMYLCATSRRPSGTGTDTQYFGPGTRLTVL.

The chain couples TRBV27 to TRBJ2-2; D is possibly TRBD1 (5 bases). The CDR3 is made up of 14 amino acids. V lost 5 bases and J 5 bases, leaving 12 bases between the germline ends. Germline assignment: CDR1 MNHEY and CDR2 SMNVEV (reference sequence). CDR3 nucleotides: TGTGCCAGCAGTCCCTGGAGACAGACCGGGGAGCTGTTTTTT. Its protein product is CASSPWRQTGELFF.

This clonotype showed up just a few times. This rearrangement joins TRBV2 to TRBJ2-3; 12 bases fit TRBD2. V shed 2 bases and J 4 bases; nucleotides not matched to a gene: 10. Looked up from germline, CDR1 is SNHLY and CDR2 is FYNNEI. The CDR3 totals 18 residues. CDR3 in DNA: TGTGCCAGCAGTGAACGAGCCCCTAGCGGGAGGGCCCCAGATACGCAGTATTTT. Translated: CASSERAPSGRAPDTQYF.

V is TRBV6-1 and J is TRBJ1-5; tentative D call: TRBD1 (5 bases). V was shortened by 8 bases and J by 0 bases, with 14 bases between the two germline ends. CDR1 is MNHNS and CDR2 is SASEGT in the germline V gene. The CDR3 has 15 residues. The CDR3 sequence is CASRGAPYSNQPQHF. DNA for the CDR3: TGTGCCAGCCGTGGGGCGCCTTATAGCAATCAGCCCCAGCATTTT.

The rearrangement uses TRBV20-1 and TRBJ1-1; a possible D gene is TRBD1 (5 bases). The CDR3 is 12 amino acids. With 6 bases removed from V and 13 bases from J, the gap between germline ends came to 21 bases. The germline CDR1 and CDR2 sequences are DFQATT and SNEGSKA (reference sequence). The CDR3 loop reads CSARGDMGVDFF. The CDR3, as DNA: TGCAGTGCGCGGGGAGATATGGGGGTCGATTTCTTT.

The chain has TRBV14 and TRBJ2-7; the match to TRBD2 covers 11 bases. The CDR3 consists of 18 residues. V lost 1 base, J lost 0 bases, and 8 bases stayed unmatched. In germline, CDR1 is SGHDN, CDR2 FVKESK. CDR3 sequence (DNA): TGTGCCAGCAGCCAAGGCGCTAGCGGGAGGTTACTCTCCTACGAGCAGTACTTC. It specifies CASSQGASGRLLSYEQYF.